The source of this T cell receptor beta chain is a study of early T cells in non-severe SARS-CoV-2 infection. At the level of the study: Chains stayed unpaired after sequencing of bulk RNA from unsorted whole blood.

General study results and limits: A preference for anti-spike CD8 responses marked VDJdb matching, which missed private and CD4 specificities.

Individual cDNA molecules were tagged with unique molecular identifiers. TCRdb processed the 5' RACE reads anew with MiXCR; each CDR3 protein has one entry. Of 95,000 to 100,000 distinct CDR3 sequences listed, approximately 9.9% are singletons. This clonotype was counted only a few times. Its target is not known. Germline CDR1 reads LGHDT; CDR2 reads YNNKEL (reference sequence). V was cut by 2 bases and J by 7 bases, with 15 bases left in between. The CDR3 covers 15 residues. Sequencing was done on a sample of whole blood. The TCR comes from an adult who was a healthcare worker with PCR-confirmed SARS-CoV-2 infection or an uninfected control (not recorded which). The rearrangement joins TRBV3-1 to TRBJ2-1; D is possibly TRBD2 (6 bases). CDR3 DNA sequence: TGTGCCAGCAGCCAATCAGGGACTCGCGCGAATGAGCAGTTCTTC. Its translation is CASSQSGTRANEQFF.